This is a list of T cell receptor beta chains from one sample in a study of OX40 agonist ivuxolimab in advanced cancers. Measured with immunoSEQ multiplex PCR; TCRdb has only the in-frame clones, and not every one. The sample consists of some 70,000 clones, around four fifths of them appearing once. The sequences come from CD4+ or CD8+ T cells sorted from blood, collected in a trial of the OX40 agonist ivuxolimab. These receptors were collected from an adult with an advanced solid tumor such as melanoma, head and neck, liver or kidney cancer. Both conserved end residues are part of each CDR3. The D gene is left open where the match is weak. Clone size is stated in some rows and not others, as once, few, many or a class when expanded.

NA	TRBD2	TRBJ2-5	TRBV5-1	CASSLGWREFQETQYF	TGCGCCAGCAGCTTGGGGTGGCGGGAGTTCCAAGAGACCCAGTACTTC
NA	NA	TRBJ2-2	TRBV5-1	CASSLRAGGELFF	TGCGCCAGCAGCCTTCGCGCGGGTGGGGAGCTGTTTTTT
NA	NA	TRBJ2-7	TRBV27	CASRNSGPSSYEQYF	TGTGCCAGCAGAAATAGCGGACCTAGCTCCTACGAGCAGTACTTC
once	NA	TRBJ1-1	TRBV18	CASSPTGTPNTEAFF	TGTGCCAGCTCACCGACGGGGACACCCAACACTGAAGCTTTCTTT
once	TRBD2	TRBJ2-3	TRBV7-9	CASSQEASGGADTQYF	TGTGCCAGCAGCCAAGAAGCTAGCGGGGGGGCTGATACGCAGTATTTT
NA	TRBD2	TRBJ2-5	TRBV28	CASSPGTSGSQETQYF	TGTGCCAGCAGTCCCGGGACTAGCGGTTCCCAAGAGACCCAGTACTTC
NA	NA	TRBJ1-5	TRBV27	CASSPQPTGQGHNQPQHF	TGTGCCAGCAGTCCCCAACCAACAGGACAAGGGCACAATCAGCCCCAGCATTTT
NA	NA	TRBJ2-5	TRBV2	CASSDRETQYF	TGTGCCAGCAGTGACAGGGAGACCCAGTACTTC
once	TRBD1	TRBJ2-2	TRBV9	CASSGTASNTGELFF	TGTGCCAGCAGTGGGACAGCTTCGAACACCGGGGAGCTGTTTTTT
NA	NA	TRBJ1-2	TRBV5-1	CASSFSGDLTNYGYTF	TGCGCCAGCAGCTTCTCAGGGGACCTGACGAACTATGGCTACACCTTC
NA	NA	TRBJ2-2	TRBV7-2	CASSLNLGPTGELFF	TGTGCCAGCAGCTTAAATCTCGGACCGACCGGGGAGCTGTTTTTT
NA	NA	TRBJ2-1	TRBV6-6	CASSPWSGNNEQFF	TGTGCCAGCAGCCCATGGAGTGGGAACAATGAGCAGTTCTTC
NA	TRBD2	TRBJ2-1	TRBV6-6	CASSILAGGYNEQFF	TGTGCCAGCAGTATCCTAGCGGGAGGCTACAATGAGCAGTTCTTC
NA	NA	TRBJ1-4	TRBV7-2	CASSSTYGEKLFF	TGTGCCAGCAGCTCCACCTACGGTGAAAAACTGTTTTTT
NA	NA	TRBJ2-3	TRBV19	CASRSQGGTDTQYF	TGTGCCAGTAGGTCACAGGGCGGCACAGATACGCAGTATTTT
once	TRBD1	TRBJ1-2	TRBV19	CASSHSGTANYGYTF	TGTGCCAGTAGCCACTCCGGGACAGCTAACTATGGCTACACCTTC
NA	NA	TRBJ2-1	TRBV28	CASSLNYNEQFF	TGTGCCAGCAGTTTAAACTACAATGAGCAGTTCTTC
NA	NA	TRBJ2-5	TRBV6-5	CASSLAGGRETQYF	TGTGCCAGCAGTTTAGCCGGGGGCCGGGAGACCCAGTACTTC
NA	TRBD1	TRBJ2-7	TRBV28	CASSVKPGQGDSYEQYF	TGTGCCAGCAGTGTAAAGCCGGGACAGGGGGACTCCTACGAGCAGTACTTC